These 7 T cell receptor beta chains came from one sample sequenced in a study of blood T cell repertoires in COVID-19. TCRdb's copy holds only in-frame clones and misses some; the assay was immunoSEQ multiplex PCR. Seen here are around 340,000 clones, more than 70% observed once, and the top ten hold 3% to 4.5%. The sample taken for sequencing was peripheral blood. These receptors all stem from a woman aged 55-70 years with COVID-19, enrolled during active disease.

The CDR3 protein is CAISAGLTQPQHF. The DNA for the CDR3 is TGTGCCATCAGTGCGGGGTTAACCCAGCCCCAGCATTTT. The gene calls are TRBV10-3 and TRBJ1-5; D unclear. The CDR3 loop spans 13 amino acids. Per germline, CDR1 ENHRY and CDR2 SYGVKD. Trimming shortened V by 4 bases and J by 7 bases, and 11 bases separated the two germline ends.

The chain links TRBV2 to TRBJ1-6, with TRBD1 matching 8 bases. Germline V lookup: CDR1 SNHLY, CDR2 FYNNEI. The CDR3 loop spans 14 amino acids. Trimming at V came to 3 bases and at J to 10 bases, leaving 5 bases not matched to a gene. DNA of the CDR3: TGTGCCAGCAGTGATAAGACAGGGGTATCACCCCTCCACTTT. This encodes CASSDKTGVSPLHF. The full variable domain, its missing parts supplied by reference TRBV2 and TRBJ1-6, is EPEVTQTPSHQVTQMGQEVILRCVPISNHLYFYWYRQILGQKVEFLVSFYNNEISEKSEIFDDQFSVERPDGSNFTLKIRSTKLEDSAMYFCASSDKTGVSPLHFGNGTRLTVT.

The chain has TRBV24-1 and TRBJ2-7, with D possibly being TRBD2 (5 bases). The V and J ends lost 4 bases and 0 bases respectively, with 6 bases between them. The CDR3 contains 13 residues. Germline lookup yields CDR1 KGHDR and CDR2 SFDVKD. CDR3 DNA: TGTGCCACCAGTGAGGCGGGCTCCTACGAGCAGTACTTC. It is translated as CATSEAGSYEQYF.

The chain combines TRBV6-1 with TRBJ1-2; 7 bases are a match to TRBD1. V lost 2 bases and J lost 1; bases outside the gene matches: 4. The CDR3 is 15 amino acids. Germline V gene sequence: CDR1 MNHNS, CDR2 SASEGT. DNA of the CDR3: TGTGCCAGCAGTGAACCGGGACAGAGTAACTATGGCTACACCTTC. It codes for CASSEPGQSNYGYTF.

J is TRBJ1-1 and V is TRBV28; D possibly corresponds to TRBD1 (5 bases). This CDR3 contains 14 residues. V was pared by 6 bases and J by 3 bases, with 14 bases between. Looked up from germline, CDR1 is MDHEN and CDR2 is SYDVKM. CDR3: CASSPPRGYTEAFF. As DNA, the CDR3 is TGTGCCAGCAGCCCACCCCGGGGGTACACTGAAGCTTTCTTT. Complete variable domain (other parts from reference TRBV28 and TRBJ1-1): DVKVTQSSRYLVKRTGEKVFLECVQDMDHENMFWYRQDPGLGLRLIYFSYDVKMKEKGDIPEGYSVSREKKERFSLILESASTNQTSMYLCASSPPRGYTEAFFGQGTRLTVV.

The CDR3 nucleotides are TGTGCCAGCAGCTTGCTGGGGAGCTCCTACGAGCAGTACTTC. It codes for CASSLLGSSYEQYF. V is TRBV5-6 and J is TRBJ2-7; TRBD2 is a possible D gene (5 bases). Germline lookup yields CDR1 SGHDT and CDR2 YYEEEE. The V end was cut by 1 base, the J end by 0 bases, with 8 bases between. This CDR3 region has 14 residues.

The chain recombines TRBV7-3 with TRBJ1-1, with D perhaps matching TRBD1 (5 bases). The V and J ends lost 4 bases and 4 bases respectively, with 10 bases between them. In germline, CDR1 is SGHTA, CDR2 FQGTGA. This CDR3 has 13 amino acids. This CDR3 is CASSSQGPTEAFF. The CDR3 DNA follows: TGTGCCAGCAGCTCCCAGGGTCCCACTGAAGCTTTCTTT.